The 13 T cell receptor beta chains given below trace back to one sample, sequenced in a study of control samples from healthy donors and cancer patients. Produced via immunoSEQ multiplex PCR; TCRdb's table is partial and in-frame only. This table has around 50,000 clones, about nine tenths appearing once. Sequencing was performed on PBMCs. The receptor set was obtained from a man aged 40-49 years with colorectal cancer.

CDR3 sequence (DNA): TGTGCCAGCTCACCACTCCCGAACACCGGGGAGCTGTTTTTT. It codes for CASSPLPNTGELFF. The gene calls are TRBV18 and TRBJ2-2; D is undetermined. Trimming took off 1 base at V and 0 bases at J, with 3 bases between the two ends. The CDR3 consists of 14 residues. CDR1 is KGHSH, CDR2 LQKENI, per germline.

This chain joins TRBV27 and TRBJ1-2; 10 bases fit TRBD1. The junction had 8 bases not matched to a gene; V was cut back by 0 bases and J by 4 bases. Germline CDR1 reads MNHEY; CDR2 reads SMNVEV (reference sequence). CDR3 length: 17 amino acids. This CDR3 reads CASSLSRRGQGSYGYTF. The CDR3 nucleotides are TGTGCCAGCAGTTTATCCCGTCGGGGACAGGGGTCCTATGGCTACACCTTC.

CDR3 coding DNA: TGTGCCAGCAGGCCACGAGCTGGGGAAGAGACCCAGTACTTC. It codes for CASRPRAGEETQYF. This sequence joins TRBV27 and TRBJ2-5; D is uncertain. The V and J ends lost 6 bases and 3 bases respectively, with 14 bases between them. Germline loops: CDR1 MNHEY, CDR2 SMNVEV (reference sequence). The length of the CDR3 is 14 residues.

This rearrangement joins TRBV7-2 to TRBJ2-3; TRBD2 agrees at 14 bases. The germline V gene encodes CDR1 SGHTA and CDR2 FQGNSA. CDR3 length equals 15 residues. The V gene end was trimmed by 5 bases and the J gene end by 4 bases; junction bases not matched to a gene: 2. The chain's CDR3 is CASSTGLAGADTQYF. CDR3 coding DNA: TGTGCCAGCAGCACGGGACTAGCGGGAGCAGATACGCAGTATTTT.

The gene calls are TRBV11-3 and TRBJ2-7; D is unclear. The germline V gene encodes CDR1 SGHNT and CDR2 YENEEA. The CDR3 has 13 amino acids. Deletions cut 2 bases from V and 1 base from J, with 6 bases between. DNA of the CDR3: TGTGCCAGCAGCTTATTAGGTTCCTACGAGCAGTACTTC. It translates to CASSLLGSYEQYF. The variable domain in full, with the rest retrieved from reference TRBV11-3 and TRBJ2-7, is EAGVVQSPRYKIIEKKQPVAFWCNPISGHNTLYWYLQNLGQGPELLIRYENEEAVDDSQLPKDRFSAERLKGVDSTLKIQPAELGDSAVYLCASSLLGSYEQYFGPGTRLTVT.

The V and J genes are TRBV27 and TRBJ2-7; 7 bases are shared with TRBD1. This CDR3 spans 15 amino acids. V gave up 4 bases and J gave up 3 bases; unmatched junction bases: 9. Germline assignment: CDR1 MNHEY and CDR2 SMNVEV (reference sequence). The CDR3 bases are TGTGCCAGCAGTTCGTACAGGGGAGAACTCTACGAGCAGTACTTC. Its translation: CASSSYRGELYEQYF.

The V call is TRBV7-2, the J call TRBJ2-3; TRBD1 might be the D (5 bases). V was pared by 6 bases and J by 2 bases, with 18 bases between. Germline lookup yields CDR1 SGHTA and CDR2 FQGNSA. The CDR3 loop spans 16 amino acids. CDR3 in amino acids: CASSELGRQSTDTQYF. Here the CDR3 DNA reads TGTGCCAGCAGTGAACTCGGTCGACAGTCCACAGATACGCAGTATTTT.

The V and J genes are TRBV2 and TRBJ2-4; perhaps D is TRBD1 or TRBD2 (6 bases each). Germline loops: CDR1 SNHLY, CDR2 FYNNEI. The V end was cut by 6 bases, the J end by 7 bases, with 25 bases between. The CDR3 has 17 amino acids. The CDR3 is CASSTYQGRIEGNIQYF. The CDR3 DNA is TGTGCCAGCAGCACCTACCAGGGGAGGATAGAGGGGAACATTCAGTACTTC.

The rearrangement joins TRBV6-5 to TRBJ2-7; 8 bases are shared with TRBD1. From germline, CDR1 is MNHEY and CDR2 SVGAGI. The CDR3 runs to 15 residues. Unmatched junction bases numbered 15, after V lost 9 bases and J lost 5 bases. The CDR3 nucleotides read TGTGCCAGTAGACCGGGACAGGTCAGGCTTGACGAGCAGTACTTC. It specifies CASRPGQVRLDEQYF.

CDR3 sequence (DNA): TGTGCCACCGGCACGGACAGGGCGAGAATCTCTGAAGCTTTCTTT. Its translation is CATGTDRARISEAFF. The chain uses TRBV6-5 and TRBJ1-1; TRBD1 agrees at 8 bases. Unmatched junction bases numbered 16, after V lost 10 bases and J lost 6 bases. CDR3 length equals 15 residues. From germline, CDR1 is MNHEY and CDR2 SVGAGI.

Notes on this clone: The sample holds other DNA sequences that translate to the same CDR3. The CDR3 DNA reads TGTGCCAGCAGCCCGGGACAGGTCTCCTACAATGAGCAGTTCTTC. Translating it yields CASSPGQVSYNEQFF. This chain joins TRBV11-3 and TRBJ2-1, with 8 bases matching TRBD1. Trimming removed 5 bases from V and 0 bases from J; junction bases left unmatched: 3. The CDR3 has 15 residues. Germline CDR1 reads SGHNT; CDR2 reads YENEEA.

The chain has TRBV6-5 and TRBJ2-3, with a weak D call TRBD2 (7 bases). This CDR3 is built from 15 residues. The V and J ends lost 5 bases and 1 base respectively, with 13 bases between them. CDR1 MNHEY and CDR2 SVGAGI come from the germline V gene. The CDR3 reads CASSHREGGTDTQYF. In DNA form, the CDR3 reads TGTGCCAGCAGTCACAGGGAGGGGGGCACAGATACGCAGTATTTT.

J is TRBJ1-2 and V is TRBV6-1; D remains ambiguous. Trimming shortened V by 0 bases and J by 2 bases, and 7 bases separated the two germline ends. The CDR3 consists of 14 residues. Germline V gene sequence: CDR1 MNHNS, CDR2 SASEGT. Here the CDR3 DNA reads TGTGCCAGCAGTGAAGCGCAGAGAAACTATGGCTACACCTTC. This sequence encodes CASSEAQRNYGYTF.